This TCR beta chain was sequenced for a study of T cell responses to AZD1222 COVID-19 vaccine. Overall study results and limits: Clonal diversity was possibly underestimated, and the donors were mostly white British, with more females. Sampling captured repertoires only after the peak T cell response.

This clone was found a few times. Antigen specificity is unknown. This CDR3 spans 14 amino acids. Germline V lookup: CDR1 KGHSH, CDR2 LQKENI. V lost 3 bases and J lost 6; bases outside the gene matches: 6. The assay was immunoSEQ multiplex PCR, and TCRdb's table has in-frame clones only and misses some. The sample shows 110,000 or so clones, more than 70% of them seen only once. Some second doses came at about 4 weeks and others at about 12 weeks; these were pooled. This receptor was identified in an adult who received the AZD1222 COVID-19 vaccine. The J gene is TRBJ2-7, the V gene TRBV18; TRBD1 aligns across 9 bases. This material consisted of peripheral blood, taken 28 days after the second AZD1222 dose. This chain's CDR3 is CASSPGQGTGEQYF. Here the CDR3 DNA reads TGTGCCAGCTCACCGGGACAGGGTACTGGCGAGCAGTACTTC.